This T cell receptor beta chain was documented in a study of cytomegalovirus exposure and HLA in healthy donors. Overall study findings and caveats: One cluster of highly shared sequence variants probably arose as a sequencing artifact.

The V and J ends lost 8 bases and 7 bases, in that order; junction bases with no gene match: 15. The CDR3 is 15 residues long. Germline V gives CDR1 ENHRY, CDR2 SYGVKD. PCR was performed using 60 Vbeta and 13 Jbeta primers. TCRdb's table, derived via immunoSEQ multiplex PCR, lists solely in-frame clones and lacks some. There are about 120,000 clones in the sample; 65% to 80% occur only once, and around 28% lies in the top ten. This clone came up once. Its specificity is unknown. The TCR comes from a man in his 60s in good health and CMV-seropositive. The sequenced material came from PBMCs. The chain employs TRBV10-3 and TRBJ2-5; 8 positions agree with TRBD1. The DNA of the CDR3 is TGTGCCATCGCGCCTCCGGGACAGGACCCCCCGACCCAGTACTTC. Amino acid sequence: CAIAPPGQDPPTQYF.